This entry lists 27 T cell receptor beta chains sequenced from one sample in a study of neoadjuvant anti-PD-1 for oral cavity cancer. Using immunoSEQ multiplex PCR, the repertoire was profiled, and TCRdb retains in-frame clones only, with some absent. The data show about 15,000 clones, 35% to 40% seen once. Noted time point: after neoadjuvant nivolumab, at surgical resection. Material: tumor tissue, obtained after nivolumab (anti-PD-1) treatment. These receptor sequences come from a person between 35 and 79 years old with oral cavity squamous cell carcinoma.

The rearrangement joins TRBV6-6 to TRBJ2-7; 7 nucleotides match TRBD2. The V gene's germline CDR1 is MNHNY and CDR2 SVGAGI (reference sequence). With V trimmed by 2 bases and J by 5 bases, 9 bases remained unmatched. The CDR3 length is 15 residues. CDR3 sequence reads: CASSYGGDPVDEQYF. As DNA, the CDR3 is TGTGCCAGCAGTTACGGGGGGGACCCCGTCGACGAGCAGTACTTC.

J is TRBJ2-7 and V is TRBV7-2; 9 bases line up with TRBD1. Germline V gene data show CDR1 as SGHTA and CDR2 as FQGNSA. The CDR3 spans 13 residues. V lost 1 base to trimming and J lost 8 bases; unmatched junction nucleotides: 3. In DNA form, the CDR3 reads TGTGCCAGCAGCTTAGAGGACAGGGGCAAGCAGTACTTC. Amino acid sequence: CASSLEDRGKQYF. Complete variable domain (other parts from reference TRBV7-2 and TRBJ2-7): GAGVSQSPSNKVTEKGKDVELRCDPISGHTALYWYRQSLGQGLEFLIYFQGNSAPDKSGLPSDRFSAERTGGSVSTLTIQRTQQEDSAVYLCASSLEDRGKQYFGPGTRLTVT.

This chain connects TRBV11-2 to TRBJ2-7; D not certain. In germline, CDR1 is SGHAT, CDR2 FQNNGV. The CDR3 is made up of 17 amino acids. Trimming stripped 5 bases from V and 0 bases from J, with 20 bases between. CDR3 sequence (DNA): TGTGCCAGCAGCCCCTATATCGGGCCTTCTAGCTCCTACGAGCAGTACTTC. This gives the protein CASSPYIGPSSSYEQYF.

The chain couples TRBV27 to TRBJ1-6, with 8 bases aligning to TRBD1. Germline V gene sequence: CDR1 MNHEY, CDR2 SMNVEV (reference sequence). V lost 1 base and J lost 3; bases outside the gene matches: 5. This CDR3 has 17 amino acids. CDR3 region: CASSLWGTGGYNSPLHF. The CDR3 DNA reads TGTGCCAGCAGTTTATGGGGGACAGGTGGCTATAATTCACCCCTCCACTTT.

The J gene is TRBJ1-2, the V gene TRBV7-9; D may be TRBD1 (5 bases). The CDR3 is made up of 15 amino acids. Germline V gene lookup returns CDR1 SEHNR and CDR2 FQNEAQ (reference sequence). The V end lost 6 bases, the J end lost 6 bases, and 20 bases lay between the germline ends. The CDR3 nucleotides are TGTGCCAGCAGGCCGGGGGGGAGACTGGCGCATGGCTACACCTTC. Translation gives CASRPGGRLAHGYTF.

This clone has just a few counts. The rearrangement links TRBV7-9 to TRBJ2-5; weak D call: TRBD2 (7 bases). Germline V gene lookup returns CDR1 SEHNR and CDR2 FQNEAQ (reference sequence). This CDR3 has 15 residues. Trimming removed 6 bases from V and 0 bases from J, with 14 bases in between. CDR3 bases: TGTGCCAGCAGTCCGGGGGGCCCCCACCAAGAGACCCAGTACTTC. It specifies CASSPGGPHQETQYF.

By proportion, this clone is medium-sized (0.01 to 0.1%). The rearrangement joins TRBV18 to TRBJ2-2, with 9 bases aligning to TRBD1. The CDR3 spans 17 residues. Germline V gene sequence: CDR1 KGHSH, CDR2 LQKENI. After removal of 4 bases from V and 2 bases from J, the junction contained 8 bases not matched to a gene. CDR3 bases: TGTGCCAGCTCACGACGGCCGGGACAGGGTAACACCGGGGAGCTGTTTTTT. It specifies CASSRRPGQGNTGELFF.

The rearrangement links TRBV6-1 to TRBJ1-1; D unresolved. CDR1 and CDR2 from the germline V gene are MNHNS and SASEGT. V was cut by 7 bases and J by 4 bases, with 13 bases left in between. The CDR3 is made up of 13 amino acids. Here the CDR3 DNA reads TGTGCCAGCATGCCCGGGAGTTCCACTGAAGCTTTCTTT. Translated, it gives CASMPGSSTEAFF.

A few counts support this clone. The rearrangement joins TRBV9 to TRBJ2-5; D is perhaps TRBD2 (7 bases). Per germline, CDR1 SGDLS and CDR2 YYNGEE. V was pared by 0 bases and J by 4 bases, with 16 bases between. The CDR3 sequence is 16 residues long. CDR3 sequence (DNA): TGTGCCAGCAGCGTAGCGGCGCGGGGGCAGGCAGAGACCCAGTACTTC. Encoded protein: CASSVAARGQAETQYF.

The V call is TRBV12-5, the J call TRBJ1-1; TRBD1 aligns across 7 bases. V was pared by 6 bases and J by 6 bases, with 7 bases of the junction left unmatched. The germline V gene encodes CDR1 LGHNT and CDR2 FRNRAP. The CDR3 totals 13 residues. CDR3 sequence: CASGPDRSSEAFF. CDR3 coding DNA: TGTGCTAGTGGACCGGACAGGAGCTCTGAAGCTTTCTTT.

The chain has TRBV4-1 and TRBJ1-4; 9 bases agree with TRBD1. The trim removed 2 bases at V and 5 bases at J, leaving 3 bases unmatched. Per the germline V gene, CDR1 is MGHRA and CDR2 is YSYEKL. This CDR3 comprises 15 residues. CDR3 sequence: CASSQSTGGNEKLFF. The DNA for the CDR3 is TGCGCCAGCAGCCAAAGCACAGGGGGCAATGAAAAACTGTTTTTT.

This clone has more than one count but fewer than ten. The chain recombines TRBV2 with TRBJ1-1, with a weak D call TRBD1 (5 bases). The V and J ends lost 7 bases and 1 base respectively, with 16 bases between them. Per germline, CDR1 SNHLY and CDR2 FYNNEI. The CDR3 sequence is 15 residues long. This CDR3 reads CASTPSGGANTEAFF. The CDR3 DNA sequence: TGTGCCAGCACCCCTTCGGGAGGGGCGAACACTGAAGCTTTCTTT.

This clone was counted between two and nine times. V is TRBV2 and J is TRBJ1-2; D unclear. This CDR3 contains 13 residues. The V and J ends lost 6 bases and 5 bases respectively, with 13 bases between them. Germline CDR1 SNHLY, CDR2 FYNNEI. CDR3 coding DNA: TGTGCCAGCAGCGGGGAGACCGTATATGGCTACACCTTC. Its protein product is CASSGETVYGYTF.

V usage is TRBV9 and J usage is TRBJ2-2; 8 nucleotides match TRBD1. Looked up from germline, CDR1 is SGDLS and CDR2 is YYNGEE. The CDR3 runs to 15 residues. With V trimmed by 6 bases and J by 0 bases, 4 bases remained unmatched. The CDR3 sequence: CASTGTGANTGELFF. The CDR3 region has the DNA TGTGCCAGCACTGGGACAGGAGCGAACACCGGGGAGCTGTTTTTT. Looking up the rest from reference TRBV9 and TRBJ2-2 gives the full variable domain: DSGVTQTPKHLITATGQRVTLRCSPRSGDLSVYWYQQSLDQGLQFLIQYYNGEERAKGNILERFSAQQFPDLHSELNLSSLELGDSALYFCASTGTGANTGELFFGEGSRLTVL.

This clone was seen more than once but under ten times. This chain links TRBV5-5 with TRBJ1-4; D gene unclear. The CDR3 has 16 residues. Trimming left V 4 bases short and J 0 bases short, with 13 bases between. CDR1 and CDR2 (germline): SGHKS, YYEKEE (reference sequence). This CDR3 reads CASSSVPTATNEKLFF. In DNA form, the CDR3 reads TGTGCCAGCAGCAGCGTCCCAACCGCAACTAATGAAAAACTGTTTTTT. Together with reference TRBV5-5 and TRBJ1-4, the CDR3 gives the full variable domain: DAGVTQSPTHLIKTRGQQVTLRCSPISGHKSVSWYQQVLGQGPQFIFQYYEKEERGRGNFPDRFSARQFPNYSSELNVNALLLGDSALYLCASSSVPTATNEKLFFGSGTQLSVL.

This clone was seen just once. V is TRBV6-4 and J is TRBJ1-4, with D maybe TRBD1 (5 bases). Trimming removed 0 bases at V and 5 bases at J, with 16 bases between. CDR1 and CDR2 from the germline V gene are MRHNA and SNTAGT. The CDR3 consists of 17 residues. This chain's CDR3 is CASSDSMKGQTNEKLFF. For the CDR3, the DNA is TGTGCCAGCAGTGACTCGATGAAGGGGCAGACCAATGAAAAACTGTTTTTT.

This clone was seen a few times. The chain's CDR3 is CASSLAGAQETQYF. Written as DNA, the CDR3 is TGTGCCAGCAGCTTGGCAGGGGCTCAAGAGACCCAGTACTTC. The chain uses TRBV5-4 and TRBJ2-5; D is perhaps TRBD1 (6 bases). Germline-derived CDR1 and CDR2 are SGHNT and YYREEE (reference sequence). The CDR3 covers 14 residues. V was pared by 0 bases and J by 2 bases, with 8 bases between.

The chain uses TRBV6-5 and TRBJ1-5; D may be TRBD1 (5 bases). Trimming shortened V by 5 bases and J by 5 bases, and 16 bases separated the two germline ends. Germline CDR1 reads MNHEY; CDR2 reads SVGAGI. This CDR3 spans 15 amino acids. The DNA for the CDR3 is TGTGCCAGCAGTATTACTGCCACACAGGATCAGCCCCAGCATTTT. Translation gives CASSITATQDQPQHF.

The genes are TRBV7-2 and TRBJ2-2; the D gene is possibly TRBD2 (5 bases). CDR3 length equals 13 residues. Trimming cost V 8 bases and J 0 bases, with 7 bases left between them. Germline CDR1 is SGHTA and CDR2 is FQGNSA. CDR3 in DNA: TGTGCCAGCCGAGGGCCGAACACCGGGGAGCTGTTTTTT. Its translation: CASRGPNTGELFF.

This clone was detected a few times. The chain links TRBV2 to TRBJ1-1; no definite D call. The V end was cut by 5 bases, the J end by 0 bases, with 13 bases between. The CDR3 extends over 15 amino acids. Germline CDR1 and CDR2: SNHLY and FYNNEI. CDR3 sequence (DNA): TGTGCCAGCAGTCCCCGGGCGGGGATGAACACTGAAGCTTTCTTT. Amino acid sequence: CASSPRAGMNTEAFF.

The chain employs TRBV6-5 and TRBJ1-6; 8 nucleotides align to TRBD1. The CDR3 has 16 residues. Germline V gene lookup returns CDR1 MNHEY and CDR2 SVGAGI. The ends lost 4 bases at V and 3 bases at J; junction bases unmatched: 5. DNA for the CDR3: TGTGCCAGCAGTTGGACCAGGGGGCTCTATAATTCACCCCTCCACTTT. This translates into CASSWTRGLYNSPLHF.

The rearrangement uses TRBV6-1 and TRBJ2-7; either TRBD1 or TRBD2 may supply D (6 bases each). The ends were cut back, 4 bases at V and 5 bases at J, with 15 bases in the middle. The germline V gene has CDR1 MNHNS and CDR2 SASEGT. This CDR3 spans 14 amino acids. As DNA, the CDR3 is TGTGCCAGCAGTGGGGGGGCAGGGTGGCACGAGCAGTACTTC. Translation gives CASSGGAGWHEQYF.

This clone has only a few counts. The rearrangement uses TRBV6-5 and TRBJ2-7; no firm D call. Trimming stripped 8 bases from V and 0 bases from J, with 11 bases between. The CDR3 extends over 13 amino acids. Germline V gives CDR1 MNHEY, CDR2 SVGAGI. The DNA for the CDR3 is TGTGCCAGCGTCTCCTTACCCTCCTACGAGCAGTACTTC. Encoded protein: CASVSLPSYEQYF.

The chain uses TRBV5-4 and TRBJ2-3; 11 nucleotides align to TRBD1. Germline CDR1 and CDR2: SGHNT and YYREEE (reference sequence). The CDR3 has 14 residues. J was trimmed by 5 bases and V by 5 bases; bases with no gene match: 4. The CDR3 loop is CASRVGTGGDTQYF. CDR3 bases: TGTGCCAGCAGGGTGGGGACAGGGGGAGATACGCAGTATTTT.

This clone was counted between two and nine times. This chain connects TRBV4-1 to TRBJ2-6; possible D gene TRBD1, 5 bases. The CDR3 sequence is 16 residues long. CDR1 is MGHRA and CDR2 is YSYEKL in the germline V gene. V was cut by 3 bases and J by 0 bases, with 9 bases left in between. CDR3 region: CASSHSTGSGANVLTF. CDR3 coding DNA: TGCGCCAGCAGCCACTCAACAGGCTCTGGGGCCAACGTCCTGACTTTC.

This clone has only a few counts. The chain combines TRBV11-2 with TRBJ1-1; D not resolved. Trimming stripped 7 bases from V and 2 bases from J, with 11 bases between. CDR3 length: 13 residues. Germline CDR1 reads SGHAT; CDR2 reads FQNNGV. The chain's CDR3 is CASTRGLNTEAFF. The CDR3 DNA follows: TGTGCCAGCACCCGGGGTCTAAACACTGAAGCTTTCTTT.

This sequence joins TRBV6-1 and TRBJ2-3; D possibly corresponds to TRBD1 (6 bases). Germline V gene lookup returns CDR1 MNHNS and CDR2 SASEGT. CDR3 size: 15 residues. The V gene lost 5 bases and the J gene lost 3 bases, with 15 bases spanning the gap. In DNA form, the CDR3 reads TGTGCCAGCAGTTGGGACACCTCCCCGACAGATACGCAGTATTTT. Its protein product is CASSWDTSPTDTQYF.